A single sample gave rise to the 27 T cell receptor beta chains below, sequenced in a study of blood T cell repertoires in COVID-19. Generated by immunoSEQ multiplex PCR, the TCRdb table keeps only in-frame clones and is missing some. The data hold some 250,000 clones, with roughly 91% observed a single time. The sequenced material came from PBMCs or T cells enriched from blood (not recorded which). The receptor source for this set is a man aged 35 to 55 who had recovered from COVID-19.

The chain couples TRBV27 to TRBJ2-3, with D possibly TRBD2 on 7 matching bases. The germline V and J ends were trimmed by 6 bases and 4 bases, with 17 bases remaining between them. The CDR3 sequence is 15 residues long. Germline V gives CDR1 MNHEY, CDR2 SMNVEV (reference sequence). The CDR3 reads CASSQLRGGSDTQYF. CDR3 in DNA: TGTGCCAGCAGCCAACTGAGGGGGGGGTCAGATACGCAGTATTTT.

This clone was recorded once. The chain joins TRBV6-5 to TRBJ1-2; D perhaps matches TRBD1 (5 bases). The V end lost 6 bases, the J end lost 3 bases, and 11 bases lay between the germline ends. This CDR3 spans 13 amino acids. Germline CDR1 is MNHEY and CDR2 is SVGAGI. The CDR3 sequence is CASSATGDYGYTF. CDR3 DNA sequence: TGTGCCAGCAGCGCCACGGGGGACTATGGCTACACCTTC.

The chain joins TRBV30 to TRBJ1-1; 7 bases agree with TRBD1. The CDR3 has 13 residues. V was clipped by 5 bases and J by 7 bases; unmatched bases: 10. Germline lookup yields CDR1 GTSNPN and CDR2 SVGIG (reference sequence). The CDR3: CAWGGQASREAFF. CDR3 nucleotides: TGTGCCTGGGGAGGACAGGCCAGCCGTGAAGCTTTCTTT.

The CDR3 nucleotides are TGTGCCACCACGATAAGATCCGGACACCATAATAGCAATCAGCCCCAGCATTTT. It is translated as CATTIRSGHHNSNQPQHF. The rearrangement links TRBV27 to TRBJ1-5; tentatively, D is TRBD1 (5 bases). In germline, CDR1 is MNHEY, CDR2 SMNVEV (reference sequence). V was clipped by 10 bases and J by 0 bases, with 25 bases between them. The length of the CDR3 is 18 residues.

The V gene is TRBV7-9, the J gene TRBJ2-3, with D maybe TRBD2 (6 bases). The ends were cut back, 5 bases at V and 3 bases at J, with 18 bases in the middle. Per the germline V gene, CDR1 is SEHNR and CDR2 is FQNEAQ (reference sequence). The CDR3 covers 16 residues. The CDR3 coding sequence is TGTGCCAGCAGCCAAGGAGATAGCGGAGAGACAGATACGCAGTATTTT. It translates to CASSQGDSGETDTQYF.

This chain connects TRBV27 to TRBJ1-5; D may be TRBD1 (5 bases). V lost 6 bases, J lost 1 base, and 13 bases lay in between. Germline CDR1 is MNHEY and CDR2 is SMNVEV (reference sequence). The CDR3 spans 15 residues. The DNA for the CDR3 is TGTGCCAGCAGCAGGGCTCGGGGGAGCAATCAGCCCCAGCATTTT. Its protein is CASSRARGSNQPQHF.

This clone has just a few counts. This chain connects TRBV5-1 to TRBJ1-1; the match to TRBD1 covers 12 bases. The CDR3 spans 15 residues. Germline assignment: CDR1 SGHRS and CDR2 YFSETQ. J gave up 6 bases and V 4 bases, and 7 bases lay outside the gene matches. This chain's CDR3 is CASSTGQGAEAEAFF. The CDR3 DNA follows: TGCGCCAGCAGCACGGGACAGGGGGCGGAAGCTGAAGCTTTCTTT.

This clone was counted a single time. The gene calls are TRBV7-3 and TRBJ1-1; TRBD1 is a possible D gene (6 bases). CDR1 SGHTA and CDR2 FQGTGA come from the germline V gene. V was trimmed by 5 bases and J by 2 bases, leaving 12 bases between them. This CDR3 spans 14 amino acids. CDR3 protein: CASSPPGTNTEAFF. CDR3 in DNA: TGTGCCAGCAGCCCCCCCGGGACAAACACTGAAGCTTTCTTT. Filled out from reference TRBV7-3 and TRBJ1-1, the complete variable domain reads GAGVSQTPSNKVTEKGKYVELRCDPISGHTALYWYRQSLGQGPEFLIYFQGTGAADDSGLPNDRFFAVRPEGSVSTLKIQRTERGDSAVYLCASSPPGTNTEAFFGQGTRLTVV.

The chain recombines TRBV29-1 with TRBJ2-1, with D possibly TRBD1 on 6 matching bases. Germline loops: CDR1 SQVTM, CDR2 ANQGSEA. The length of the CDR3 is 14 residues. Trimming left V 6 bases short and J 6 bases short, with 18 bases between. The DNA of the CDR3 is TGCAGCGTGAAGGGACATAACGTGGTCAATGAGCAGTTCTTC. Translation gives CSVKGHNVVNEQFF.

V usage is TRBV19 and J usage is TRBJ1-1, with 9 nucleotides matching TRBD1. The CDR3 covers 20 residues. V lost 3 bases to trimming and J lost 0 bases; unmatched junction nucleotides: 17. The germline CDR1 and CDR2 sequences are LNHDA and SQIVND (reference sequence). CDR3 sequence reads: CASSMKFRTPGQGMNTEAFF. In DNA, the CDR3 is TGTGCCAGTAGTATGAAGTTCCGGACTCCGGGACAGGGCATGAACACTGAAGCTTTCTTT. The variable domain in full, completed from reference TRBV19 and TRBJ1-1, reads DGGITQSPKYLFRKEGQNVTLSCEQNLNHDAMYWYRQDPGQGLRLIYYSQIVNDFQKGDIAEGYSVSREKKESFPLTVTSAQKNPTAFYLCASSMKFRTPGQGMNTEAFFGQGTRLTVV.

The chain joins TRBV7-9 to TRBJ2-1, with 7 bases fitting TRBD1. J was trimmed by 2 bases and V by 8 bases; bases with no gene match: 3. The CDR3 is 13 amino acids. From germline, CDR1 is SEHNR and CDR2 FQNEAQ (reference sequence). This CDR3 reads CASPQGPYNEQFF. In DNA, the CDR3 is TGTGCCAGCCCACAGGGGCCCTACAATGAGCAGTTCTTC.

V and J are TRBV12-3 or TRBV12-4 and TRBJ2-5; a possible D gene is TRBD2 (6 bases). The CDR3 consists of 13 residues. The V and J ends lost 2 bases and 5 bases respectively, with 9 bases between them. The CDR3 spells CASSLRAGETQYF. For the CDR3, the DNA is TGTGCCAGCAGTTTACGGGCGGGGGAGACCCAGTACTTC.

This clone has just one count. V is TRBV11-3 and J is TRBJ2-3; D not resolved. V was cut by 1 base and J by 1 base, with 15 bases left in between. CDR1 and CDR2 from the germline V gene are SGHNT and YENEEA. The CDR3 consists of 17 residues. CDR3 DNA sequence: TGTGCCAGCAGCTTAGGGCTGAACCGAGGAGGCACAGATACGCAGTATTTT. Protein sequence: CASSLGLNRGGTDTQYF.

This clone was seen just once. This sequence joins TRBV6-2 or TRBV6-3 and TRBJ1-2, with D unclear. The CDR3 is made up of 12 amino acids. The germline V gene encodes CDR1 MNHEY and CDR2 SVGEGT. Trimming removed 2 bases from V and 6 bases from J, with 7 bases in between. CDR3: CASSYRYDGYTF. Here the CDR3 DNA reads TGTGCCAGCAGTTACCGGTACGATGGCTACACCTTC.

Concerning this clone itself: This CDR3 is also generated by other DNA sequences in the sample. The CDR3 reads CASSQGRGEKLFF. As DNA, the CDR3 is TGCGCCAGCAGCCAAGGTCGGGGTGAAAAACTGTTTTTT. The gene calls are TRBV4-1 and TRBJ1-4; D call uncertain. V was trimmed by 1 base and J by 7 bases, leaving 7 bases between them. The CDR3 totals 13 residues. Per the germline V gene, CDR1 is MGHRA and CDR2 is YSYEKL.

This clone came up a few times. Because the CDR3's place on the DNA is in doubt, the DNA is left out and the CDR3 is given as listed by TCRdb. The V and J genes are TRBV28 and TRBJ1-2. 17 amino acids form the CDR3, both terminal residues included. Germline CDR1 reads MDHEN; CDR2 reads SYDVKM. Here the CDR3 reads CASSPISGQGTIYGYTF.

The gene calls are TRBV27 and TRBJ2-2; D unclear. CDR3 length equals 12 residues. V was trimmed by 7 bases and J by 3 bases, leaving 6 bases between them. Germline-derived CDR1 and CDR2 are MNHEY and SMNVEV (reference sequence). The CDR3 bases are TGTGCCAGCACCCCCGACACCGGGGAGCTGTTTTTT. Encoded protein: CASTPDTGELFF.

This clone was counted only a few times. The chain couples TRBV13 to TRBJ1-2; 9 bases are a match to TRBD1. V was clipped by 1 base and J by 8 bases; unmatched bases: 8. The CDR3 is 15 residues long. Germline CDR1 reads PRHDT; CDR2 reads FYEKMQ (reference sequence). The CDR3 DNA reads as TGTGCCAGCAGCTTAGAGGTTGGACAGGGGCGCGGCTACACCTTC. Translating gives CASSLEVGQGRGYTF.

This rearrangement joins TRBV28 to TRBJ2-3; 15 nucleotides align to TRBD2. The V segment lost 6 bases and the J segment 2 bases; nucleotides outside the gene matches: 6. Germline V gives CDR1 MDHEN, CDR2 SYDVKM. The CDR3 covers 17 residues. The CDR3: CASSDRTSGRATDTQYF. CDR3 coding DNA: TGTGCCAGCAGCGATAGGACTAGCGGGAGGGCCACAGATACGCAGTATTTT. Full variable domain (outside the CDR3, taken from reference TRBV28 and TRBJ2-3): DVKVTQSSRYLVKRTGEKVFLECVQDMDHENMFWYRQDPGLGLRLIYFSYDVKMKEKGDIPEGYSVSREKKERFSLILESASTNQTSMYLCASSDRTSGRATDTQYFGPGTRLTVL.

The rearrangement uses TRBV20-1 and TRBJ2-1; D perhaps matches TRBD2 (5 bases). The CDR3 covers 11 residues. Germline values: CDR1 DFQATT, CDR2 SNEGSKA (reference sequence). V lost 5 bases and J lost 9, with 11 bases in between. The DNA for the CDR3 is TGCAGTGCTCCTGGACTCTTTGAGCAGTTCTTC. Its protein is CSAPGLFEQFF.

The sample holds one count of this clone. CDR3 amino acids: CASSLASGRPFEQYF. The CDR3, as DNA: TGTGCCAGCAGTTTAGCTAGCGGGAGACCCTTCGAGCAGTACTTC. The rearrangement joins TRBV27 to TRBJ2-7, with TRBD2 matching over 10 bases. Germline V lookup: CDR1 MNHEY, CDR2 SMNVEV (reference sequence). Trimming cost V 2 bases and J 6 bases; bases outside gene matches: 7. CDR3 length: 15 amino acids.

The J gene is TRBJ1-1, the V gene TRBV2; D is uncertain. The ends were cut back, 1 base at V and 4 bases at J, with 16 bases in the middle. The CDR3 loop spans 16 amino acids. Germline loops: CDR1 SNHLY, CDR2 FYNNEI. In DNA, the CDR3 is TGTGCCAGCAGTGAAGAACGAGGGTCTATTCGCACTGAAGCTTTCTTT. Its protein is CASSEERGSIRTEAFF.

The chain employs TRBV7-8 and TRBJ1-5, with D possibly being TRBD1 (5 bases). Germline V lookup: CDR1 SGHVS, CDR2 FQNEAQ. The V gene lost 3 bases and the J gene lost 4 bases, with 7 bases spanning the gap. The CDR3 covers 13 residues. The CDR3 protein is CASSFDRNQPQHF. In DNA, the CDR3 is TGTGCCAGCAGCTTTGACAGAAATCAGCCCCAGCATTTT.

This clone occurred a few times. J is TRBJ2-7 and V is TRBV5-1; 8 bases fit TRBD2. After removal of 6 bases from V and 7 bases from J, the junction contained 12 bases not matched to a gene. In germline, CDR1 is SGHRS, CDR2 YFSETQ. The CDR3 contains 14 residues. The CDR3 nucleotides are TGCGCCAGCACCCTTATGGACAGCGGGGGAGAGCAGTACTTC. Protein sequence: CASTLMDSGGEQYF.

The chain joins TRBV19 to TRBJ1-1; D unresolved. Germline values: CDR1 LNHDA, CDR2 SQIVND (reference sequence). This CDR3 has 15 residues. V was shortened by 0 bases and J by 1 base, with 9 bases between the two germline ends. CDR3 nucleotides: TGTGCCAGTAGTATAGATTCCGGTCAGAACACTGAAGCTTTCTTT. Translated: CASSIDSGQNTEAFF.

The sample holds one count of this clone. The V call is TRBV7-2, the J call TRBJ2-3, with D possibly TRBD1 on 5 matching bases. Trimming left V 5 bases short and J 2 bases short, with 11 bases between. The CDR3 contains 14 residues. The germline CDR1 and CDR2 sequences are SGHTA and FQGNSA. The CDR3 sequence is CASSPGPNTDTQYF. CDR3 coding DNA: TGTGCCAGCAGCCCAGGGCCCAACACAGATACGCAGTATTTT.

This sequence joins TRBV5-5 and TRBJ2-7, with TRBD2 matching 9 bases. This CDR3 region has 15 residues. Germline V gene data show CDR1 as SGHKS and CDR2 as YYEKEE (reference sequence). Trimming removed 2 bases from V and 6 bases from J; junction bases left unmatched: 9. This CDR3 is CASSLLTSGAGEQYF. The CDR3, as DNA: TGTGCCAGCAGCTTACTGACTAGCGGTGCGGGCGAGCAGTACTTC. Drawing the rest from reference TRBV5-5 and TRBJ2-7, the complete variable domain is DAGVTQSPTHLIKTRGQQVTLRCSPISGHKSVSWYQQVLGQGPQFIFQYYEKEERGRGNFPDRFSARQFPNYSSELNVNALLLGDSALYLCASSLLTSGAGEQYFGPGTRLTVT.